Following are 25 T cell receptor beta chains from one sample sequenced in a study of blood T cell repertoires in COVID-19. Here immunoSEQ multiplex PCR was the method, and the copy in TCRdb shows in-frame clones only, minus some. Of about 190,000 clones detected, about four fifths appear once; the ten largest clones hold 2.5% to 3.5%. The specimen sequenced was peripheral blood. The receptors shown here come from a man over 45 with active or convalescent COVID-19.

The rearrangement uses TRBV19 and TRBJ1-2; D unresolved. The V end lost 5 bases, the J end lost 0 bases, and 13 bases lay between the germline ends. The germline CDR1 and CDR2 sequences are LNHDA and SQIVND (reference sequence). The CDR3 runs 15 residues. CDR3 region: CASSPGFGPNYGYTF. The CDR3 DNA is TGTGCCAGTAGTCCTGGTTTCGGTCCTAACTATGGCTACACCTTC.

CDR3 sequence: CASSLTSDSYNEQFF. DNA of the CDR3: TGCGCCAGCAGCTTGACTAGCGACTCCTACAATGAGCAGTTCTTC. This sequence joins TRBV5-1 and TRBJ2-1, with 7 bases that match TRBD2. V shed 1 base and J 0 bases; nucleotides not matched to a gene: 1. The CDR3 totals 15 residues. Germline values: CDR1 SGHRS, CDR2 YFSETQ.

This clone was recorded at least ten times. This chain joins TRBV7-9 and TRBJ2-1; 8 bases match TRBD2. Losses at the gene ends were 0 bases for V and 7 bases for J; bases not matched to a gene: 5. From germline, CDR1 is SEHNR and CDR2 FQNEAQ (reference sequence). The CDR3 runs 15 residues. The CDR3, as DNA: TGTGCCAGCAGCTTAGCAGCGGGAGTGAAGAATGAGCAGTTCTTC. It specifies CASSLAAGVKNEQFF.

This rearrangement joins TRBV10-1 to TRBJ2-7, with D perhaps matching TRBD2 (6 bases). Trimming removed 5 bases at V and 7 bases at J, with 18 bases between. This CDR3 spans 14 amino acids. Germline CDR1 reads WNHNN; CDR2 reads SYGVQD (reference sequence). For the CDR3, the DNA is TGCGCCAGCAGTTCTGGGACTGGGCCGCTGGAGCAGTACTTC. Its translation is CASSSGTGPLEQYF.

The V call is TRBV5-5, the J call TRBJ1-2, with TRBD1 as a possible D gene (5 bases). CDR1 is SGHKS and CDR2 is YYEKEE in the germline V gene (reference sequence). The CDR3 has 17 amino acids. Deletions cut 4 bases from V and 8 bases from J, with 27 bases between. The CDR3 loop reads CASSPNAQGGRIVGYTF. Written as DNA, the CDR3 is TGTGCCAGCAGCCCAAACGCCCAGGGAGGGCGAATCGTAGGCTACACCTTC.

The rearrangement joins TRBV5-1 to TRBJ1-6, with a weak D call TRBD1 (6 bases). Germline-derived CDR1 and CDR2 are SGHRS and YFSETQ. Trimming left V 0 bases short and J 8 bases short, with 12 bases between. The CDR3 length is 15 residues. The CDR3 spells CASSLESGAHSPLHF. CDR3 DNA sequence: TGCGCCAGCAGCTTGGAATCAGGGGCACATTCACCCCTCCACTTT.

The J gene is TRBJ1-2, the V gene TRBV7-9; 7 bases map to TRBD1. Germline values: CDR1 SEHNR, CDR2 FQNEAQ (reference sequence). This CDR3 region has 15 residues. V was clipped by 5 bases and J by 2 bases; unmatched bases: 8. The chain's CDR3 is CASSAGTARNYGYTF. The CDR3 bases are TGTGCCAGCAGCGCCGGGACAGCAAGAAACTATGGCTACACCTTC.

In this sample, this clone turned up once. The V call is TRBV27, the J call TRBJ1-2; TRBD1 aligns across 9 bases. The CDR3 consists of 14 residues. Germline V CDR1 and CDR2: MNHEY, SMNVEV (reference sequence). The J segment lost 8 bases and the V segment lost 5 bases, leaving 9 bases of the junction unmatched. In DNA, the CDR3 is TGTGCCAGCAGTCCCCTGGGACAGGGAGGCGGCTACACCTTC. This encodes CASSPLGQGGGYTF.

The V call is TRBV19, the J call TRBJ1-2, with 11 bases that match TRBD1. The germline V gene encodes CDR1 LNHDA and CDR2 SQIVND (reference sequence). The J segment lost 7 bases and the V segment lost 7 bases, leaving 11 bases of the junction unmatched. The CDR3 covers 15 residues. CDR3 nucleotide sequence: TGTGCCAGTAATAATCCGGGACAGGGGGTTTCTGGCTACACCTTC. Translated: CASNNPGQGVSGYTF.

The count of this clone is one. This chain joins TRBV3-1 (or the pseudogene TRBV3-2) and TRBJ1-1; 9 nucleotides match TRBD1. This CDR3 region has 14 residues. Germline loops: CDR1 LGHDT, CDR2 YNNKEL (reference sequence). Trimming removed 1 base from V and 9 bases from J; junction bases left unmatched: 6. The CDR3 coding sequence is TGTGCCAGCAGCCAAGCCTCGGACAGGGGAAAAGCTTTCTTT. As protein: CASSQASDRGKAFF.

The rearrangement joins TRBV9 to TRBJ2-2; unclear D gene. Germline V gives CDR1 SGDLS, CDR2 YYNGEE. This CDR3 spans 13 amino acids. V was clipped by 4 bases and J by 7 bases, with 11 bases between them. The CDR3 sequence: CASSSHIIGELFF. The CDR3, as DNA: TGTGCCAGCAGCTCTCACATTATCGGGGAGCTGTTTTTT.

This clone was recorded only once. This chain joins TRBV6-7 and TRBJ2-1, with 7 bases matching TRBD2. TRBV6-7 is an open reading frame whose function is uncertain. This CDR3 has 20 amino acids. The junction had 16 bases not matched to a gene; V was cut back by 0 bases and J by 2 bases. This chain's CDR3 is CASSYSIHGRKRETYNEQFF. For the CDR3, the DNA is TGTGCCAGCAGTTACTCGATCCACGGCCGGAAGCGGGAAACCTACAATGAGCAGTTCTTC.

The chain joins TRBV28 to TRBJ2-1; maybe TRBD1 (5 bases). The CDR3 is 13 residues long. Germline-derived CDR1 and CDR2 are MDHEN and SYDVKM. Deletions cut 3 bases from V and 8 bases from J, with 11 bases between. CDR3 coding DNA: TGTGCCAGCAGTTTCAGGGCTAACCATGAGCAGTTCTTC. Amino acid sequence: CASSFRANHEQFF.

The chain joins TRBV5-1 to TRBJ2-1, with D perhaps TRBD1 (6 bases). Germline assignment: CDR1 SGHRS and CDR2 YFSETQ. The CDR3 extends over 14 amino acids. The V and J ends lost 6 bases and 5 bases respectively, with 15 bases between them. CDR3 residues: CASNGGAANNEQFF. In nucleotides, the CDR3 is TGCGCCAGCAATGGGGGCGCAGCGAACAATGAGCAGTTCTTC. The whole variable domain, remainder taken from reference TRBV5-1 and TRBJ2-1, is KAGVTQTPRYLIKTRGQQVTLSCSPISGHRSVSWYQQTPGQGLQFLFEYFSETQRNKGNFPGRFSGRQFSNSRSEMNVSTLELGDSALYLCASNGGAANNEQFFGPGTRLTVL.

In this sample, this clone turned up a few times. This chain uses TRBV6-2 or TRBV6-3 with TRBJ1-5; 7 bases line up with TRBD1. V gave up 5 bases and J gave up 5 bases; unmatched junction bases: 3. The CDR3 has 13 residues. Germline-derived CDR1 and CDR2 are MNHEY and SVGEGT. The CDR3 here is CASSRDSHQPQHF. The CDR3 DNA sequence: TGTGCCAGCAGTCGGGACAGCCATCAGCCCCAGCATTTT.

In DNA, the CDR3 is TGTGCCAGCAGCCCAACTAGCGGGAACTATGGCGAGCAGTACTTC. Its translation: CASSPTSGNYGEQYF. The chain carries TRBV28 and TRBJ2-7; 10 nucleotides align to TRBD2. V gave up 6 bases and J gave up 6 bases; unmatched junction bases: 11. Germline V lookup: CDR1 MDHEN, CDR2 SYDVKM. The CDR3 consists of 15 residues.

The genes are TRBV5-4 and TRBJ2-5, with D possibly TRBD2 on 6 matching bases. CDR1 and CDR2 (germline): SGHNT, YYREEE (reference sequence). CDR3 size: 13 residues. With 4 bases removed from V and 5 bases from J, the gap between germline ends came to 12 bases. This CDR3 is CASSPEGGETQYF. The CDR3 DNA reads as TGTGCCAGCAGCCCGGAGGGCGGTGAGACCCAGTACTTC. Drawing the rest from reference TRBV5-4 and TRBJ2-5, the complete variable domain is ETGVTQSPTHLIKTRGQQVTLRCSSQSGHNTVSWYQQALGQGPQFIFQYYREEENGRGNFPPRFSGLQFPNYSSELNVNALELDDSALYLCASSPEGGETQYFGPGTRLLVL.

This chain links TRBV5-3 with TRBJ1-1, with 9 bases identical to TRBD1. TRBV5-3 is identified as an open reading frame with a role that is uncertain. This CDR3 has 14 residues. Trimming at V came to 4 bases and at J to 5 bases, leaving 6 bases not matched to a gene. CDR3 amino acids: CARSTHRGRTEAFF. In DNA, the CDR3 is TGTGCCAGAAGCACCCACAGGGGGCGGACTGAAGCTTTCTTT.

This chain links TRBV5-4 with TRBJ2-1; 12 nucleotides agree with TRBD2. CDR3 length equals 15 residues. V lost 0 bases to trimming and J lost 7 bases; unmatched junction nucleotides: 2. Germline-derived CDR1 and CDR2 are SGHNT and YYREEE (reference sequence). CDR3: CASSLASGGANEQFF. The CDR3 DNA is TGTGCCAGCAGCTTGGCTAGCGGGGGGGCGAATGAGCAGTTCTTC.

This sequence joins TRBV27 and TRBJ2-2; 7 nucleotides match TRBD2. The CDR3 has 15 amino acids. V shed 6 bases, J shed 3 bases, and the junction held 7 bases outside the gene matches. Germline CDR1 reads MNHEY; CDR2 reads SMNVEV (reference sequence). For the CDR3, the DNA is TGTGCCAGCAGCCCCCGGGGGAGGGACACCGGGGAGCTGTTTTTT. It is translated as CASSPRGRDTGELFF.

As DNA, the CDR3 is TGTGCCAGCAGCGCGGGCCTGGGTGAGCTCTACAATGAGCAGTTCTTC. This sequence encodes CASSAGLGELYNEQFF. V gene TRBV7-9 combines with J gene TRBJ2-1, with D perhaps TRBD2 (5 bases). Per the germline V gene, CDR1 is SEHNR and CDR2 is FQNEAQ (reference sequence). CDR3 size: 16 residues. The V end was cut by 5 bases, the J end by 3 bases, with 17 bases between.

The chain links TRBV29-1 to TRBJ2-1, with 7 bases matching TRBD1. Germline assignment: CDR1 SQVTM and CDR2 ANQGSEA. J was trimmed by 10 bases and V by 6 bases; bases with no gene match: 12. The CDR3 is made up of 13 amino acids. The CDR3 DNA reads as TGCAGCGTCATCCGGGACAGTCGTGGCGAGCAGTTCTTC. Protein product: CSVIRDSRGEQFF.

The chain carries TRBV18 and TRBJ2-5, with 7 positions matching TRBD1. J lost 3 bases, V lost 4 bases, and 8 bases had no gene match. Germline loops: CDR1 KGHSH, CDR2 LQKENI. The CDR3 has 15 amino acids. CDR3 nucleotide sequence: TGTGCCAGCTCACGAGAGGGGACAGACGAAGAGACCCAGTACTTC. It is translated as CASSREGTDEETQYF.

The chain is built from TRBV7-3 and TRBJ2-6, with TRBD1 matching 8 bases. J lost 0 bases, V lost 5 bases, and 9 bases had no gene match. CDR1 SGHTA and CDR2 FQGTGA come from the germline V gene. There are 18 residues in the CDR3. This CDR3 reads CASSPRTGLLSGANVLTF. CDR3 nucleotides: TGTGCCAGCAGCCCCAGGACAGGGCTCCTCTCTGGGGCCAACGTCCTGACTTTC.

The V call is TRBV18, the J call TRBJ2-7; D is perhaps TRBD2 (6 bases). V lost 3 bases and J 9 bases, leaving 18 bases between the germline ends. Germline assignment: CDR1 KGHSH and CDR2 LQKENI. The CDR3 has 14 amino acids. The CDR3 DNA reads TGTGCCAGCTCACCGATGGCGGATCTGGAGGGGCAGTACTTC. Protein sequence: CASSPMADLEGQYF. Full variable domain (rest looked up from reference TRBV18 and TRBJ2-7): NAGVMQNPRHLVRRRGQEARLRCSPMKGHSHVYWYRQLPEEGLKFMVYLQKENIIDESGMPKERFSAEFPKEGPSILRIQQVVRGDSAAYFCASSPMADLEGQYFGPGTRLTVT.